These T cell receptor beta chains were read from a single sample in a study of T cell responses to AZD1222 COVID-19 vaccine. The method was immunoSEQ multiplex PCR; TCRdb's version includes in-frame clones alone and lacks a portion of them. This table holds 110,000 to 150,000 clones, roughly 93% found once. Sequenced here: peripheral blood, sampled after recovery from COVID-19. The receptors derive from an adult who had recovered from COVID-19. The CDR3 runs from the conserved cysteine through the conserved F or W. A D gene is named only where the DNA matches it firmly. Size tells how often a clone was seen (once, few, many) or the class of an expanded clone, and some rows leave it out.

j_call: TRBJ1-2; d_call: TRBD1; clone_size: NA; v_call: TRBV3-1/TRBV3-2; cdr3_nt: TGTGCCAGCAGCCAAATTGGGGACAGGGTCAGGGATGGCTACACCTTC; cdr3_aa: CASSQIGDRVRDGYTF
j_call: TRBJ2-1; d_call: TRBD2; clone_size: NA; v_call: TRBV11-3; cdr3_nt: TGTGCCAGCAGCTTAGACGGGAGGTTTCACAATGAGCAGTTCTTC; cdr3_aa: CASSLDGRFHNEQFF
j_call: TRBJ1-1; d_call: NA; clone_size: once; v_call: TRBV10-3; cdr3_nt: TGTGCCATCAGTGACGGCCCGGGGCAGCCCGCTTTCTTT; cdr3_aa: CAISDGPGQPAFF
j_call: TRBJ2-7; d_call: NA; clone_size: once; v_call: TRBV7-7; cdr3_nt: TGTGCTAGCAGCATCGACAGGTTTGGCGAGCAGTACTTC; cdr3_aa: CASSIDRFGEQYF
j_call: TRBJ1-4; d_call: NA; clone_size: NA; v_call: TRBV6-5; cdr3_nt: TGTGCCAGCAGATCAGGGGACGAAAAACTGTTTTTT; cdr3_aa: CASRSGDEKLFF
j_call: TRBJ2-1; d_call: TRBD2; clone_size: NA; v_call: TRBV9; cdr3_nt: TGTGCCAGCCCTCAGCGGGAGAGCTCCTACAATGAGCAGTTCTTC; cdr3_aa: CASPQRESSYNEQFF
j_call: TRBJ2-1; d_call: TRBD2; clone_size: NA; v_call: TRBV6-1; cdr3_nt: TGTGCCAGCAGTGAATGGAGAGCGGGAGAATCGCCCTGGGGCAATGAGCAGTTCTTC; cdr3_aa: CASSEWRAGESPWGNEQFF
j_call: TRBJ1-1; d_call: TRBD1; clone_size: NA; v_call: TRBV28; cdr3_nt: TGTGCCAGCAGTCAGGGACAGCTGAACACTGAAGCTTTCTTT; cdr3_aa: CASSQGQLNTEAFF
j_call: TRBJ2-7; d_call: NA; clone_size: NA; v_call: TRBV19; cdr3_nt: TGTGCCAGTAGTAGGGATGAGACCTACGAGCAGTACTTC; cdr3_aa: CASSRDETYEQYF
j_call: TRBJ2-7; d_call: TRBD2; clone_size: NA; v_call: TRBV6-6; cdr3_nt: TGTGCCAGCAGTCCCCTAGCGGTTTTTGTCTACGAGCAGTACTTC; cdr3_aa: CASSPLAVFVYEQYF
j_call: TRBJ2-7; d_call: NA; clone_size: NA; v_call: TRBV5-6; cdr3_nt: TGTGCCAGCAGCTTGGAGGGCTGGAGCTCCTACGAGCAGTACTTC; cdr3_aa: CASSLEGWSSYEQYF
j_call: TRBJ2-1; d_call: NA; clone_size: once; v_call: TRBV30; cdr3_nt: TGTGCCTGTCTCAAAGGGACTTCCCTCCTCGACAATGAGCAGTTCTTC; cdr3_aa: CACLKGTSLLDNEQFF
j_call: TRBJ2-1; d_call: NA; clone_size: NA; v_call: TRBV7-3; cdr3_nt: TGTGCCAGCAGCTCCTCAAGCTCCTACAATGAGCAGTTCTTC; cdr3_aa: CASSSSSSYNEQFF
j_call: TRBJ2-7; d_call: TRBD2; clone_size: NA; v_call: TRBV28; cdr3_nt: TGTGCCAGCAGCCCGAAGGGACTAGCGGGAACCTACGAGCAGTACTTC; cdr3_aa: CASSPKGLAGTYEQYF
j_call: TRBJ2-3; d_call: TRBD1; clone_size: NA; v_call: TRBV2; cdr3_nt: TGTGCCAGCAGTAGGGGGACAGGGGGCGAGGCGGGAGTATCGGTTACGCAGTATTTT; cdr3_aa: CASSRGTGGEAGVSVTQYF
j_call: TRBJ2-7; d_call: TRBD1; clone_size: NA; v_call: TRBV7-8; cdr3_nt: TGTGCCAGCAGCTGGGACAGGGTGGAAGAGCAGTACTTC; cdr3_aa: CASSWDRVEEQYF
j_call: TRBJ2-1; d_call: TRBD2; clone_size: NA; v_call: TRBV28; cdr3_nt: TGTGCCAGCAGTTTCGGACTAGCTACCTACAATGAGCAGTTCTTC; cdr3_aa: CASSFGLATYNEQFF
j_call: TRBJ1-5; d_call: TRBD1; clone_size: NA; v_call: TRBV24-1; cdr3_nt: TGTGCCACCAGTGATTGGGACAGGGGGTCGGCGGATTTCCAGCCCCAGCATTTT; cdr3_aa: CATSDWDRGSADFQPQHF
j_call: TRBJ1-2; d_call: TRBD1; clone_size: NA; v_call: TRBV5-1; cdr3_nt: TGCGCCAGCAGCTTGGGGGGACAGCTTAACTATGGCTACACCTTC; cdr3_aa: CASSLGGQLNYGYTF
j_call: TRBJ1-6; d_call: NA; clone_size: NA; v_call: TRBV19; cdr3_nt: TGTGCCAGTAGTGCCGAAGTTAATTCACCCCTCCACTTT; cdr3_aa: CASSAEVNSPLHF
j_call: TRBJ1-2; d_call: TRBD1; clone_size: NA; v_call: TRBV15; cdr3_nt: TGTGCCACCAGCGGATATGGACAGGGATGGTTAGACTATGGCTACACCTTC; cdr3_aa: CATSGYGQGWLDYGYTF
j_call: TRBJ1-2; d_call: TRBD1; clone_size: NA; v_call: TRBV2; cdr3_nt: TGTGCCAGCAGTGAAGGACAGGGGTTTGGCTACACCTTC; cdr3_aa: CASSEGQGFGYTF
j_call: TRBJ1-3; d_call: NA; clone_size: NA; v_call: TRBV18; cdr3_nt: TGTGCCAGCTCACCACCGCTCGGCTCGGGGGGAAACACCATATATTTT; cdr3_aa: CASSPPLGSGGNTIYF
j_call: TRBJ2-3; d_call: NA; clone_size: NA; v_call: TRBV11-2; cdr3_nt: TGTGCCAGCAGCTTAGCCGGGAGTAGCACAGATACGCAGTATTTT; cdr3_aa: CASSLAGSSTDTQYF
j_call: TRBJ1-1; d_call: NA; clone_size: NA; v_call: TRBV5-1; cdr3_nt: TGCGCCAGCAGCTTGCTCCTCAGGGGCCCGAACACTGAAGCTTTCTTT; cdr3_aa: CASSLLLRGPNTEAFF
j_call: TRBJ1-2; d_call: NA; clone_size: NA; v_call: TRBV28; cdr3_nt: TGTGCCAGCAGTGGGTCACAGGGAGTAGGGGGCTACACCTTC; cdr3_aa: CASSGSQGVGGYTF
j_call: TRBJ1-1; d_call: NA; clone_size: NA; v_call: TRBV10-3; cdr3_nt: TGTGCCACCATTGACAGGCACGACACTGAAGCTTTCTTT; cdr3_aa: CATIDRHDTEAFF
j_call: TRBJ2-2; d_call: NA; clone_size: once; v_call: TRBV6-4; cdr3_nt: TGTGCCAGCAGTGTCGGAGGGGGCACCGGGGAGCTGTTTTTT; cdr3_aa: CASSVGGGTGELFF
j_call: TRBJ1-5; d_call: NA; clone_size: NA; v_call: TRBV10-3; cdr3_nt: TGTGCCATCAGTGATGGTACCCAGGGGTCCCAGCCCCAGCATTTT; cdr3_aa: CAISDGTQGSQPQHF
j_call: TRBJ2-7; d_call: TRBD2; clone_size: NA; v_call: TRBV27; cdr3_nt: TGTGCCAGCACCAGGGGACTAGCGGGACCATACGAGCAGTACTTC; cdr3_aa: CASTRGLAGPYEQYF
j_call: TRBJ2-7; d_call: NA; clone_size: NA; v_call: TRBV3-1/TRBV3-2; cdr3_nt: TGTGCCAGCAGCCAAGTCGGGGTCCACGAGCAGTACTTC; cdr3_aa: CASSQVGVHEQYF
j_call: TRBJ2-7; d_call: TRBD2; clone_size: NA; v_call: TRBV10-2; cdr3_nt: TGCGCCAGCAGTCAGGTAGCGGGAGGCCCCTACGAGCAGTACTTC; cdr3_aa: CASSQVAGGPYEQYF
j_call: TRBJ2-7; d_call: NA; clone_size: once; v_call: TRBV10-3; cdr3_nt: TGTGCCATCAGGGACCCGACTAGTTCCTACGAGCAGTACTTC; cdr3_aa: CAIRDPTSSYEQYF
j_call: TRBJ1-1; d_call: NA; clone_size: NA; v_call: TRBV6-5; cdr3_nt: TGTGCCAGCAGACAGGGAGTAAACACTGAAGCTTTCTTT; cdr3_aa: CASRQGVNTEAFF
j_call: TRBJ2-7; d_call: NA; clone_size: few; v_call: TRBV7-9; cdr3_nt: TGTGCCAGCAGCTTAGGAAGAGGACTGGTGGATTACGAGCAGTACTTC; cdr3_aa: CASSLGRGLVDYEQYF
j_call: TRBJ1-6; d_call: TRBD1; clone_size: once; v_call: TRBV28; cdr3_nt: TGTGCCAGCAGTGAGACAGGGCCGGAGAAGTCCCTCCACTTT; cdr3_aa: CASSETGPEKSLHF
j_call: TRBJ1-4; d_call: NA; clone_size: NA; v_call: TRBV7-9; cdr3_nt: TGTGCCAGCAGCTCAATGAATGAAAAACTGTTTTTT; cdr3_aa: CASSSMNEKLFF
j_call: TRBJ2-5; d_call: NA; clone_size: NA; v_call: TRBV3-1/TRBV3-2; cdr3_nt: TGTGCCAGCAGCCAAGTCCGGGGAAAAGAGACCCAGTACTTC; cdr3_aa: CASSQVRGKETQYF
j_call: TRBJ2-7; d_call: TRBD2; clone_size: NA; v_call: TRBV7-8; cdr3_nt: TGTGCCAGCAGCTCAGGGTTGGCGGGAGTTGCGGAGCAGTACTTC; cdr3_aa: CASSSGLAGVAEQYF
j_call: TRBJ2-4; d_call: NA; clone_size: NA; v_call: TRBV2; cdr3_nt: TGTGCCAGCAGCGGGGACCTAGCCAAAAACATTCAGTACTTC; cdr3_aa: CASSGDLAKNIQYF
j_call: TRBJ2-7; d_call: NA; clone_size: NA; v_call: TRBV4-2; cdr3_nt: TGTGCCAGCAGCCAAGTCAGAGGGGGAACAACCTCCTACGAGCAGTACTTC; cdr3_aa: CASSQVRGGTTSYEQYF
j_call: TRBJ1-5; d_call: NA; clone_size: NA; v_call: TRBV5-1; cdr3_nt: TGCGCCAGCAGCTTGGAGGGGGGCCGGCCCCAGCATTTT; cdr3_aa: CASSLEGGRPQHF
j_call: TRBJ2-7; d_call: TRBD1; clone_size: NA; v_call: TRBV6-5; cdr3_nt: TGTGCCAGCACACCCGGGACAGCCCTACGAGAGCAGTACTTC; cdr3_aa: CASTPGTALREQYF